This T cell receptor beta chain was obtained from a study of neoadjuvant nivolumab and ipilimumab in lung cancer. Study results and limitations: Blood richness before therapy tracked richness in tumors resected after neoadjuvant therapy.

Germline V CDR1 and CDR2: GTSNPN, SVGIG (reference sequence). The ends were cut back, 2 bases at V and 4 bases at J, with 15 bases in the middle. The CDR3 loop spans 15 amino acids. TCRdb's table, derived via immunoSEQ multiplex PCR, lists solely in-frame clones and lacks some. The sample consists of several thousand clones, 91% of them appearing once. About this clone: The antigen is undetermined.

This TCR derives from an adult with non-small cell lung cancer. Some clones in this sample may be carry-over from other donors' samples. The starting material was blood, obtained after neoadjuvant nivolumab, alone or with ipilimumab, at or shortly before surgery. The rearrangement joins TRBV30 to TRBJ1-5, with TRBD1 as a possible D gene (5 bases). The CDR3 nucleotides read TGTGCCTGGAGTCCGGGACGGCTCGGGAATCAGCCCCAGCATTTT. Protein: CAWSPGRLGNQPQHF.